Listed here are 18 T cell receptor beta chains from one sample, sequenced in a study of identical twins. TCRdb itself ran the 5' RACE reads through MiXCR, one entry per CDR3 protein. This table has 450,000 to 650,000 distinct CDR3 sequences, roughly 9.5% appearing once. The sample was also reused in another study, on yellow fever vaccine responses in identical twins.

Sequences were obtained from PBMCs. Source of these receptors: a young woman in good health.

This clonotype came up many times. The genes are TRBV7-9 and TRBJ2-3; TRBD2 might be the D (6 bases). V gave up 4 bases and J gave up 9 bases, with 11 bases separating them. Germline lookup yields CDR1 SEHNR and CDR2 FQNEAQ (reference sequence). CDR3 length equals 12 residues. CDR3 DNA sequence: TGTGCCAGCAGCTCGGGACTCCTCACGCAGTATTTT. This codes for CASSSGLLTQYF. The full variable domain, rest sourced from reference TRBV7-9 and TRBJ2-3, is DTGVSQNPRHKITKRGQNVTFRCDPISEHNRLYWYRQTLGQGPEFLTYFQNEAQLEKSRLLSDRFSAERPKGSFSTLEIQRTEQGDSAMYLCASSSGLLTQYFGPGTRLTVL.

This clonotype was observed many times. The rearrangement uses TRBV27 and TRBJ2-7, with 9 bases aligning to TRBD1. Germline CDR1 reads MNHEY; CDR2 reads SMNVEV (reference sequence). The CDR3 length is 15 residues. V was pared by 7 bases and J by 2 bases, with 9 bases of the junction left unmatched. The CDR3 nucleotides are TGTGCCAGCATCGCCTCGGGACAGGGAGCCTACGAGCAGTACTTC. This gives the protein CASIASGQGAYEQYF.

This clonotype was seen at least ten times. The V and J genes are TRBV11-2 and TRBJ2-1; perhaps D is TRBD1 or TRBD2 (7 bases each). The CDR3 totals 19 residues. Deletions cut 0 bases from V and 5 bases from J, with 23 bases between. CDR1 is SGHAT, CDR2 FQNNGV, per germline. CDR3 residues: CASSLDWGGPQGGHNEQFF. In DNA, the CDR3 is TGTGCCAGCAGCTTAGATTGGGGGGGACCCCAGGGGGGACACAATGAGCAGTTCTTC.

The rearrangement joins TRBV15 to TRBJ2-7; D gene unclear. This CDR3 has 13 amino acids. Between the trimmed V and J ends, which lost 0 bases and 9 bases, there was a span of 12 bases. The germline gives CDR1 LNHNV, CDR2 YYDKDF (reference sequence). CDR3 nucleotides: TGTGCCACCAGCAGAGATGGGTCGATTGGGCAGTACTTC. Translation: CATSRDGSIGQYF.

This clonotype was seen a few times. The chain is built from TRBV20-1 and TRBJ2-7; 8 bases align to TRBD1. Per the germline V gene, CDR1 is DFQATT and CDR2 is SNEGSKA (reference sequence). J gave up 4 bases and V 3 bases, and 8 bases lay outside the gene matches. CDR3 length: 14 amino acids. CDR3 sequence: CSASLGQGAYEQYF. CDR3 in DNA: TGCAGTGCTAGTTTAGGTCAGGGGGCGTACGAGCAGTACTTC.

This clonotype was found a few times. The chain couples TRBV5-1 to TRBJ2-4; 7 positions agree with TRBD1. Trimming cost V 0 bases and J 6 bases; bases outside gene matches: 0. From germline, CDR1 is SGHRS and CDR2 YFSETQ. This CDR3 region has 13 residues. DNA for the CDR3: TGCGCCAGCAGCTTGGGGGACAGAAACATTCAGTACTTC. As protein: CASSLGDRNIQYF. Drawing the rest from reference TRBV5-1 and TRBJ2-4, the complete variable domain is KAGVTQTPRYLIKTRGQQVTLSCSPISGHRSVSWYQQTPGQGLQFLFEYFSETQRNKGNFPGRFSGRQFSNSRSEMNVSTLELGDSALYLCASSLGDRNIQYFGAGTRLSVL.

This clonotype showed up many times. The rearrangement joins TRBV7-9 to TRBJ2-4, with D tentatively TRBD1 (5 bases). The V end lost 1 base, the J end lost 1 base, and 8 bases lay between the germline ends. CDR1 and CDR2 from the germline V gene are SEHNR and FQNEAQ (reference sequence). This CDR3 region has 15 residues. DNA of the CDR3: TGTGCCAGCAGCTTAGTAGGGGTGGCCAAAAACATTCAGTACTTC. Translating it yields CASSLVGVAKNIQYF.

This clonotype was found a few times. This chain uses TRBV28 with TRBJ1-5; 9 bases are shared with TRBD1. This CDR3 spans 18 amino acids. In germline, CDR1 is MDHEN, CDR2 SYDVKM. With V trimmed by 6 bases and J by 3 bases, 15 bases remained unmatched. CDR3 in DNA: TGTGCCAGCAGCCCTTTTTCAGCGGGGACAGGGATCAATCAGCCCCAGCATTTT. Translated, it gives CASSPFSAGTGINQPQHF.

The rearrangement links TRBV10-3 to TRBJ2-5, with 8 nucleotides matching TRBD1. Germline V lookup: CDR1 ENHRY, CDR2 SYGVKD. Trimming took 9 bases from V and 3 from J; bases not matched to a gene: 3. The CDR3 spans 12 residues. The CDR3 here is CAIQGEKETQYF. Here the CDR3 DNA reads TGTGCCATACAGGGGGAGAAAGAGACCCAGTACTTC.

The sample holds a few counts of this clonotype. The chain joins TRBV14 to TRBJ2-1, with 8 positions matching TRBD1. Germline CDR1 and CDR2: SGHDN and FVKESK. The V segment lost 6 bases and the J segment 10 bases; nucleotides outside the gene matches: 11. CDR3 size: 14 residues. The CDR3 region is CASRDGQGRGEQFF. The CDR3 bases are TGTGCCAGCAGGGACGGACAGGGAAGAGGGGAGCAGTTCTTC.

This clonotype was counted many times. The V gene is TRBV7-9, the J gene TRBJ2-5; weak D call: TRBD2 (5 bases). CDR3 length: 14 amino acids. Trimming removed 6 bases from V and 4 bases from J, with 15 bases in between. Germline lookup yields CDR1 SEHNR and CDR2 FQNEAQ (reference sequence). CDR3 residues: CASSSVGVPETQYF. The CDR3 coding sequence is TGTGCCAGCAGTTCTGTCGGGGTCCCAGAGACCCAGTACTTC.

The chain couples TRBV5-5 to TRBJ2-2, with D unclear. V was cut by 1 base and J by 4 bases, with 14 bases left in between. Germline lookup yields CDR1 SGHKS and CDR2 YYEKEE (reference sequence). This CDR3 is 16 amino acids long. This chain's CDR3 is CASSLRAQRFTGELFF. The CDR3 DNA reads as TGTGCCAGCAGCTTGAGAGCACAGAGATTCACCGGGGAGCTGTTTTTT. Combining the CDR3 with reference TRBV5-5 and TRBJ2-2 gives the whole variable domain DAGVTQSPTHLIKTRGQQVTLRCSPISGHKSVSWYQQVLGQGPQFIFQYYEKEERGRGNFPDRFSARQFPNYSSELNVNALLLGDSALYLCASSLRAQRFTGELFFGEGSRLTVL.

The sample holds many counts of this clonotype. The chain carries TRBV7-6 and TRBJ2-2, with D perhaps given as TRBD1 or TRBD2 (6 bases each). The ends were cut back, 8 bases at V and 4 bases at J, with 11 bases in the middle. Germline CDR1 reads SGHVS; CDR2 reads FNYEAQ. The length of the CDR3 is 13 residues. The CDR3 protein is CASEGEATGELFF. In nucleotides, the CDR3 is TGTGCCAGCGAGGGGGAGGCCACCGGGGAGCTGTTTTTT.

This clonotype was found many times. The CDR3 region has the DNA TGTGCCAGCAGACTACAGGGGAGGGATTCACCCCTCCACTTT. This codes for CASRLQGRDSPLHF. The chain couples TRBV5-5 to TRBJ1-6; TRBD1 matches 7 bases. Per the germline V gene, CDR1 is SGHKS and CDR2 is YYEKEE (reference sequence). The CDR3 has 14 residues. V shed 5 bases and J 8 bases; nucleotides not matched to a gene: 7.

The chain is built from TRBV5-5 and TRBJ2-2; D might be TRBD1 or TRBD2, each matching 5 bases. This CDR3 contains 15 residues. Trimming took off 3 bases at V and 5 bases at J, with 14 bases between the two ends. From germline, CDR1 is SGHKS and CDR2 YYEKEE (reference sequence). CDR3: CASSWGTSRTGELFF. For the CDR3, the DNA is TGTGCCAGCAGCTGGGGGACGTCTAGAACCGGGGAGCTGTTTTTT.

This clonotype was seen only a few times. The chain joins TRBV20-1 to TRBJ2-5, with TRBD2 identical over 11 bases. The CDR3 contains 16 residues. Germline CDR1 is DFQATT and CDR2 is SNEGSKA (reference sequence). J was trimmed by 5 bases and V by 0 bases; bases with no gene match: 8. The CDR3: CSARDLAGGPGETQYF. DNA for the CDR3: TGCAGTGCTAGAGATTTAGCGGGAGGGCCTGGGGAGACCCAGTACTTC.

There are many counts of this clonotype. A read error may produce the germline difference seen at one junction end. The gene calls are TRBV28 and TRBJ2-7; D uncertain. Germline values: CDR1 MDHEN, CDR2 SYDVKM. The CDR3 is 12 residues long. In nucleotides, the CDR3 is TGTGCCAGCAGCTTATCCCGCTACGAGCAGTACTTC. It translates to CASSLSRYEQYF.

This clonotype appeared a few times. CDR3 sequence (DNA): TGCAGTGCTTCACAGGGGGCCACCGGGGAGCTGTTTTTT. It translates to CSASQGATGELFF. The rearrangement links TRBV20-1 to TRBJ2-2, with 9 nucleotides matching TRBD1. This CDR3 spans 13 amino acids. The V gene end was trimmed by 5 bases and the J gene end by 4 bases; junction bases not matched to a gene: 2. The germline V gene has CDR1 DFQATT and CDR2 SNEGSKA (reference sequence).